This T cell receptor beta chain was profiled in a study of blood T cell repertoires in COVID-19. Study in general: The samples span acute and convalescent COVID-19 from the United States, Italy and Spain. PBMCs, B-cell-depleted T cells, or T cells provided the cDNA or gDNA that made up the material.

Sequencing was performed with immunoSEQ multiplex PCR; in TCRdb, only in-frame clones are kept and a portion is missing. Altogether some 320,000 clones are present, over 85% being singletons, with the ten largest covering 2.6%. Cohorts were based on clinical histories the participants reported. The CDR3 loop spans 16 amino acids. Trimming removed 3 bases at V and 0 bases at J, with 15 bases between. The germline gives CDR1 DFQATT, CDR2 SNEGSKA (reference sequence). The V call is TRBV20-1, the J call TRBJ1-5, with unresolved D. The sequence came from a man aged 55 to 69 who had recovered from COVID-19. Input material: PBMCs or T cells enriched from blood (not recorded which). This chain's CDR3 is CSASAFGVYSNQPQHF. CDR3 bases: TGCAGTGCTAGTGCCTTCGGGGTCTATAGCAATCAGCCCCAGCATTTT.